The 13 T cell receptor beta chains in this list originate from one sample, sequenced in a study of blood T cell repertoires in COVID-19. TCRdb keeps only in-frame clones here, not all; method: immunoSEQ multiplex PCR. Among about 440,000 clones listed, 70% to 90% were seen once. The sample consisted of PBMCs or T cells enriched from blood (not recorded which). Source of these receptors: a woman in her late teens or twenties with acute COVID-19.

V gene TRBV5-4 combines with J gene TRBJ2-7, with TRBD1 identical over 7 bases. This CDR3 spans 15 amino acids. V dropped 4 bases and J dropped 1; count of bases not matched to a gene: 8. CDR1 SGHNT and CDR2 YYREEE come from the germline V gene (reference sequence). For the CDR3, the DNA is TGTGCCAGCAGCACCGCCGGGACAGTATCCTACGAGCAGTACTTC. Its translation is CASSTAGTVSYEQYF.

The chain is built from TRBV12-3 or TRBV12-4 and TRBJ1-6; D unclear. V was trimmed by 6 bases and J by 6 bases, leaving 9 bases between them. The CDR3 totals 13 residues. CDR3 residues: CASREGFNSPLHF. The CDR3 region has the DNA TGTGCCAGCAGGGAGGGCTTTAATTCACCCCTCCACTTT.

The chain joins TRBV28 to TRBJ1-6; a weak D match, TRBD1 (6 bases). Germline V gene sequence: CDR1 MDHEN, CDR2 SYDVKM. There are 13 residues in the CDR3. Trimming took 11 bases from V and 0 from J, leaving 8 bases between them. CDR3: CAGGASYNSPLHF. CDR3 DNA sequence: TGTGCCGGGGGGGCCTCCTATAATTCACCCCTCCACTTT.

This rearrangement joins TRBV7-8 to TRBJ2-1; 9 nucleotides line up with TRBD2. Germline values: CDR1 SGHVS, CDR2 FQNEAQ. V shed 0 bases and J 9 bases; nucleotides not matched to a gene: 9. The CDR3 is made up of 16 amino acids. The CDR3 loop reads CASSLALIAGVSEQFF. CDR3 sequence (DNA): TGTGCCAGCAGCTTAGCGCTAATAGCGGGGGTCAGTGAGCAGTTCTTC. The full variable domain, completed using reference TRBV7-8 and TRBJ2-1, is GAGVSQSPRYKVAKRGQDVALRCDPISGHVSLFWYQQALGQGPEFLTYFQNEAQLDKSGLPSDRFFAERPEGSVSTLKIQRTQQEDSAVYLCASSLALIAGVSEQFFGPGTRLTVL.

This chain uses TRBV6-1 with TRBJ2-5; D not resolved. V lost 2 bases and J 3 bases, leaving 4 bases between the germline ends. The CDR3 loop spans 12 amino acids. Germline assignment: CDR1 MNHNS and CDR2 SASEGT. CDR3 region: CASSEIKETQYF. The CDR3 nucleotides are TGTGCCAGCAGTGAAATCAAAGAGACCCAGTACTTC.

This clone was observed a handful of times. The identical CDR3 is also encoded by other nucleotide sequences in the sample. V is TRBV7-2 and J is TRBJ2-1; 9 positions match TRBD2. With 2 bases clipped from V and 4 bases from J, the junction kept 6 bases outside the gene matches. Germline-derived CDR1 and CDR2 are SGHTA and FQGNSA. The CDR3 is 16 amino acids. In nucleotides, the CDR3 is TGTGCCAGCAGCTTAAGAGGAACTAGCGGGTACAATGAGCAGTTCTTC. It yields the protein CASSLRGTSGYNEQFF.

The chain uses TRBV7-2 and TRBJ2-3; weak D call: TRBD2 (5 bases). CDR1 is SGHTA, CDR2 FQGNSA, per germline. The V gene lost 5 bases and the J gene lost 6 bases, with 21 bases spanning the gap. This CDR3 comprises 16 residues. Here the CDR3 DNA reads TGTGCCAGCAGCCCCCGAACCGGGGAGAGGAGGGATACGCAGTATTTT. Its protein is CASSPRTGERRDTQYF.

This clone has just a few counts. The CDR3 here is CASSPDRGYGYTF. For the CDR3, the DNA is TGCGCCAGCAGCCCGGACAGGGGATATGGCTACACCTTC. J is TRBJ1-2 and V is TRBV5-1; 9 bases align to TRBD1. The germline CDR1 and CDR2 sequences are SGHRS and YFSETQ. V shed 4 bases, J shed 5 bases, and the junction held 3 bases outside the gene matches. The CDR3 length is 13 residues.

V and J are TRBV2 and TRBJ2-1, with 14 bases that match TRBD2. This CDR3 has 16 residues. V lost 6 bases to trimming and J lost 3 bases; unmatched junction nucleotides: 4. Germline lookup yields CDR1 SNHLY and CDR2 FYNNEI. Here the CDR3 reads CASRGLAGEDYNEQFF. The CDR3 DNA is TGTGCCAGCAGGGGACTAGCGGGGGAAGACTACAATGAGCAGTTCTTC. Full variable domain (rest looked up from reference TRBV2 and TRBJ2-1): EPEVTQTPSHQVTQMGQEVILRCVPISNHLYFYWYRQILGQKVEFLVSFYNNEISEKSEIFDDQFSVERPDGSNFTLKIRSTKLEDSAMYFCASRGLAGEDYNEQFFGPGTRLTVL.

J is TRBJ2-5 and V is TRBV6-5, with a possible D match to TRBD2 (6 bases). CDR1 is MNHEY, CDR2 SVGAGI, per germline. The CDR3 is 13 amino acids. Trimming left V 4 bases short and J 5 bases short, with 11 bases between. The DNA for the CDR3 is TGTGCCAGCAGTTTTAGCGGATCGGAGACCCAGTACTTC. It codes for CASSFSGSETQYF.

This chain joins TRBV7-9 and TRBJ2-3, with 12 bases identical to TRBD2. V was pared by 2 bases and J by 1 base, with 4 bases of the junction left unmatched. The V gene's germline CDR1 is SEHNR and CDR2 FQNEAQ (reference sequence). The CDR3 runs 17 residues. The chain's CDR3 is CASSLPGTSGRTDTQYF. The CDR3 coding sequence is TGTGCCAGCAGCTTACCCGGGACTAGCGGGCGCACAGATACGCAGTATTTT.

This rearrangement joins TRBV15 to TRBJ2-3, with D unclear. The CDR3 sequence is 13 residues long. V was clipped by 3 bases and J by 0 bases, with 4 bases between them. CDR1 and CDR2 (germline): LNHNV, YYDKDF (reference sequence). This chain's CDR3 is CATSSSSTDTQYF. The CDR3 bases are TGTGCCACCAGCAGTTCTAGCACAGATACGCAGTATTTT.

The CDR3 nucleotides read TGTGCCAGCAGCTTAGAGGGGGTCTACAATGAGCAGTTCTTC. Translated, it gives CASSLEGVYNEQFF. The rearrangement joins TRBV28 to TRBJ2-1; tentative D call: TRBD1 (6 bases). This CDR3 is 14 amino acids long. CDR1 and CDR2 (germline): MDHEN, SYDVKM. V was trimmed by 6 bases and J by 3 bases, leaving 12 bases between them.